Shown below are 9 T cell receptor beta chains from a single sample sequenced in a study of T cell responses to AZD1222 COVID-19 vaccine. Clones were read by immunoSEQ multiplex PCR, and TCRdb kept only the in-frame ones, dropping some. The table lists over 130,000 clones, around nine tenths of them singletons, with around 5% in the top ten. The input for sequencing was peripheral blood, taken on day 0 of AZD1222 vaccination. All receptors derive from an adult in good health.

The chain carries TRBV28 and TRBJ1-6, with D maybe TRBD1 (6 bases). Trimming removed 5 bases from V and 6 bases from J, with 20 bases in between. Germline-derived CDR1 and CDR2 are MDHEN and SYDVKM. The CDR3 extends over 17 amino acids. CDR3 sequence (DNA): TGTGCCAGCAGTCTACCGGGACAACAGCTAATTAATTCACCCCTCCACTTT. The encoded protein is CASSLPGQQLINSPLHF.

In DNA, the CDR3 is TGTGCCAGCAGCCGAGTACCTACAGGGGATAATGGCTATGGCTACACCTTC. Protein sequence: CASSRVPTGDNGYGYTF. This sequence joins TRBV5-4 and TRBJ1-2; 7 nucleotides line up with TRBD1. CDR1 is SGHNT and CDR2 is YYREEE in the germline V gene (reference sequence). The CDR3 length is 17 residues. V was pared by 4 bases and J by 4 bases, with 16 bases of the junction left unmatched.

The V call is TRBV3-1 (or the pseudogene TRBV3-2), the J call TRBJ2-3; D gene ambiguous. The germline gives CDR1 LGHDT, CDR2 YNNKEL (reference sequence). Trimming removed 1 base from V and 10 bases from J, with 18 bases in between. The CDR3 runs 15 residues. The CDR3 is CASSQAPVAPPPQYF. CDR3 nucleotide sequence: TGTGCCAGCAGCCAAGCTCCCGTGGCCCCACCTCCGCAGTATTTT.

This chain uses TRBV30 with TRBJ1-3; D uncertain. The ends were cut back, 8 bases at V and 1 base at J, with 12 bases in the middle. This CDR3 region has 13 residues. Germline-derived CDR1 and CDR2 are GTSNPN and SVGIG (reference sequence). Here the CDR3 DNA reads TGTGCCCAGGAAACTGGGTCTGGAAACACCATATATTTT. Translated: CAQETGSGNTIYF.

The CDR3 nucleotides are TGCGCCAGCAGCCACGGGTGGGGTAGGGGTGGCGGCTACACCTTC. This encodes CASSHGWGRGGGYTF. The chain is built from TRBV4-1 and TRBJ1-2, with a weak D call TRBD1 (5 bases). CDR3 size: 15 residues. The V gene's germline CDR1 is MGHRA and CDR2 YSYEKL. The V gene lost 3 bases and the J gene lost 8 bases, with 19 bases spanning the gap.

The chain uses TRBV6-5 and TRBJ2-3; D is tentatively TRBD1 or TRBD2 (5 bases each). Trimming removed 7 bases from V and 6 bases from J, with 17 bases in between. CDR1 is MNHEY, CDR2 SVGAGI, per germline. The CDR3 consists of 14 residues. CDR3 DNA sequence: TGTGCCAGCACCCATGGGGGTAGTGCTGATACGCAGTATTTT. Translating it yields CASTHGGSADTQYF.

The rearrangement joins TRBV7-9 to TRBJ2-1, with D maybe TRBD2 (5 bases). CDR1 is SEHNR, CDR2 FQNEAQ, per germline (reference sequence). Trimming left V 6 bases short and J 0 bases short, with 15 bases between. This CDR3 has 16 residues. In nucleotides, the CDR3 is TGTGCCAGCAGTCCCATTGCGGGCGCCTCCTACAATGAGCAGTTCTTC. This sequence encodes CASSPIAGASYNEQFF.

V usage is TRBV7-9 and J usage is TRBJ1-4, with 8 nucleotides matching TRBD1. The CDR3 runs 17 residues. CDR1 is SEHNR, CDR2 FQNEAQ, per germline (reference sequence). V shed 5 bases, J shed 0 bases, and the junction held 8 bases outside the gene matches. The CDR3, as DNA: TGTGCCAGCAGCAGCAGGGGGCGCGGGTCAACTAATGAAAAACTGTTTTTT. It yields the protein CASSSRGRGSTNEKLFF.

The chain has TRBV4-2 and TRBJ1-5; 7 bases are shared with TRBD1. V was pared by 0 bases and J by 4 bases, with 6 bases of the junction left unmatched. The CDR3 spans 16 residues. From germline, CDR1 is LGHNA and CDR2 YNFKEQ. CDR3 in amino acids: CASSQDRGGVNQPQHF. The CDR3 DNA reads TGTGCCAGCAGCCAAGACAGGGGGGGGGTAAATCAGCCCCAGCATTTT.